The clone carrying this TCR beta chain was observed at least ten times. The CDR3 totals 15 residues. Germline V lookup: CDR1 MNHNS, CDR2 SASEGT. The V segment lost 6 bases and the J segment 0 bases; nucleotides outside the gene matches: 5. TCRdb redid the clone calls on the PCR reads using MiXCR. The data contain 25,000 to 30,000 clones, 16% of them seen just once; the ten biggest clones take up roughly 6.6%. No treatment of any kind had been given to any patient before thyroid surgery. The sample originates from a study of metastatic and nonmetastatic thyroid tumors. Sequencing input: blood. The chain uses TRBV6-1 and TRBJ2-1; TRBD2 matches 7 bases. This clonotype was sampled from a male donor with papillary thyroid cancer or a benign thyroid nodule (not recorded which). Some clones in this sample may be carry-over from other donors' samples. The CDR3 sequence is CASRRAGPSYNEQFF. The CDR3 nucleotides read TGTGCCAGCAGACGAGCGGGACCCTCCTACAATGAGCAGTTCTTC.